One and the same sample provided the 15 T cell receptor beta chains below, sequenced in a study of CD8 T cells in ankylosing spondylitis. MiXCR, run by TCRdb on the 5' RACE reads, gives a single entry per CDR3 protein. In the table there are 250,000 to 350,000 distinct CDR3 sequences, 15% to 25% of which are singletons. Sequences were obtained from blood, either unsorted or a sorted T cell fraction (not recorded which). The receptors here all came from a male donor with ankylosing spondylitis or in good health (not recorded which).

The gene calls are TRBV11-1 and TRBJ2-1; TRBD2 matches at 13 bases. Germline V CDR1 and CDR2: SGHAT, FQDESV (reference sequence). Trimming cost V 3 bases and J 0 bases; bases outside gene matches: 5. The CDR3 sequence is 18 residues long. Here the CDR3 DNA reads TGTGCCAGCAGCTTTCCGACTAGCGGGAGGCCCTCCTACAATGAGCAGTTCTTC. Protein product: CASSFPTSGRPSYNEQFF.

The chain couples TRBV28 to TRBJ2-3; 9 bases align to TRBD2. Trimming took 4 bases from V and 1 from J; bases not matched to a gene: 3. The length of the CDR3 is 15 residues. The germline gives CDR1 MDHEN, CDR2 SYDVKM. CDR3 sequence (DNA): TGTGCCAGCAGTTCTCGACTAGCGGGCACAGATACGCAGTATTTT. Amino acid sequence: CASSSRLAGTDTQYF. Filled out from reference TRBV28 and TRBJ2-3, the complete variable domain reads DVKVTQSSRYLVKRTGEKVFLECVQDMDHENMFWYRQDPGLGLRLIYFSYDVKMKEKGDIPEGYSVSREKKERFSLILESASTNQTSMYLCASSSRLAGTDTQYFGPGTRLTVL.

Many counts were recorded for this clonotype. The chain joins TRBV20-1 to TRBJ2-2; D might be TRBD1 or TRBD2, each matching 6 bases. The CDR3 length is 16 residues. Germline-derived CDR1 and CDR2 are DFQATT and SNEGSKA (reference sequence). Deletions cut 5 bases from V and 4 bases from J, with 20 bases between. CDR3 DNA sequence: TGCAGTGCTGAGGACAGACGGGGGCGAGGCACCGGGGAGCTGTTTTTT. Translated, it gives CSAEDRRGRGTGELFF.

This clonotype was counted only a few times. V is TRBV12-3 or TRBV12-4 and J is TRBJ2-1; D not resolved. Trimming pared 8 bases from V and 0 bases from J, leaving 8 bases between. The CDR3 is 13 amino acids. The CDR3 nucleotides are TGTGCCAGCTTTGGGGTCTCCTACAATGAGCAGTTCTTC. Translation: CASFGVSYNEQFF.

The J gene is TRBJ2-7, the V gene TRBV18, with D unresolved. The V end lost 1 base, the J end lost 6 bases, and 10 bases lay between the germline ends. The CDR3 consists of 13 residues. Germline lookup yields CDR1 KGHSH and CDR2 LQKENI. The CDR3 DNA reads as TGTGCCAGCTCACCACGGGAAAATGCCGAGCAGTACGTC. The encoded protein is CASSPRENAEQYV.

This clonotype appeared many times. The chain is built from TRBV12-3 or TRBV12-4 and TRBJ2-3; no definite D call. V was clipped by 6 bases and J by 1 base, with 14 bases between them. The CDR3 consists of 15 residues. This chain's CDR3 is CASSAPASGTDTQYF. The DNA for the CDR3 is TGTGCCAGCAGCGCCCCAGCTTCTGGCACAGATACGCAGTATTTT.

This chain joins TRBV11-2 and TRBJ2-3; 11 bases match TRBD2. The CDR3 runs to 14 residues. V was pared by 5 bases and J by 5 bases, with 3 bases of the junction left unmatched. Germline V gene data show CDR1 as SGHAT and CDR2 as FQNNGV. CDR3 protein: CASSRGTSGDTQYF. The CDR3, as DNA: TGTGCCAGCAGCCGTGGGACTAGCGGAGATACGCAGTATTTT.

This clonotype appeared a single time. The chain uses TRBV7-6 and TRBJ2-5; TRBD2 matches at 13 bases. CDR3 length equals 18 residues. V was pared by 2 bases and J by 2 bases, with 8 bases of the junction left unmatched. Germline V gives CDR1 SGHVS, CDR2 FNYEAQ. CDR3 DNA sequence: TGTGCCAGCAGCTTAATTTACGGGACTAGCGGGGATCAAGAGACCCAGTACTTC. Its protein product is CASSLIYGTSGDQETQYF.

Only a few counts were recorded for this clonotype. This chain uses TRBV15 with TRBJ1-1; tentatively, D is TRBD1 (5 bases). V shed 4 bases and J shed 5 bases, with 11 bases lying between them. Germline V gives CDR1 LNHNV, CDR2 YYDKDF (reference sequence). The length of the CDR3 is 13 residues. CDR3 sequence (DNA): TGTGCCACCAGCACGCCCGGGGGAACTGAAGCTTTCTTT. Residues: CATSTPGGTEAFF.

This clonotype was found many times. The chain couples TRBV29-1 to TRBJ1-2; 7 nucleotides match TRBD1. Germline V gene data show CDR1 as SQVTM and CDR2 as ANQGSEA. The trim removed 1 base at V and 3 bases at J, leaving 5 bases unmatched. This CDR3 comprises 14 residues. This chain's CDR3 is CSVEARDSHYGYTF. CDR3 DNA sequence: TGCAGCGTTGAAGCCCGGGACAGCCACTATGGCTACACCTTC.

There are many counts of this clonotype. The chain couples TRBV9 to TRBJ1-3; weak D call: TRBD1 (5 bases). The germline CDR1 and CDR2 sequences are SGDLS and YYNGEE. This CDR3 is 15 amino acids long. Trimming cost V 0 bases and J 0 bases, with 7 bases left between them. The CDR3 sequence: CASSVGGLSGNTIYF. The CDR3 bases are TGTGCCAGCAGCGTAGGGGGCCTCTCTGGAAACACCATATATTTT.

The sample holds a few counts of this clonotype. V is TRBV9 and J is TRBJ2-2, with D possibly TRBD2 on 5 matching bases. The germline CDR1 and CDR2 sequences are SGDLS and YYNGEE. The CDR3 totals 16 residues. V lost 0 bases to trimming and J lost 4 bases, with 13 bases between them. The CDR3 loop reads CASSVGGSGLTGELFF. The CDR3 coding sequence is TGTGCCAGCAGCGTAGGTGGATCCGGACTCACCGGGGAGCTGTTTTTT.

The V call is TRBV28, the J call TRBJ2-3; a possible D gene is TRBD2 (6 bases). The ends were cut back, 10 bases at V and 2 bases at J, with 16 bases in the middle. The germline CDR1 and CDR2 sequences are MDHEN and SYDVKM. The CDR3 has 14 residues. The CDR3: CATNIAENTDTQYF. CDR3 nucleotides: TGTGCCACCAACATAGCGGAGAACACAGATACGCAGTATTTT.

This clonotype was observed at least ten times. This chain connects TRBV5-1 to TRBJ1-1; 8 nucleotides line up with TRBD1. Germline CDR1 reads SGHRS; CDR2 reads YFSETQ. V gave up 2 bases and J gave up 5 bases; unmatched junction bases: 8. The CDR3 totals 15 residues. In nucleotides, the CDR3 is TGCGCCAGCAGCTTCCAGGGGGCGGTAGGGACTGAAGCTTTCTTT. Encoded protein: CASSFQGAVGTEAFF.

This clonotype is a singleton in its sample. The chain employs TRBV20-1 and TRBJ2-3, with 7 bases aligning to TRBD2. Germline V gene lookup returns CDR1 DFQATT and CDR2 SNEGSKA (reference sequence). The CDR3 runs 15 residues. V shed 3 bases and J 2 bases; nucleotides not matched to a gene: 8. For the CDR3, the DNA is TGCAGTGCTAGTCAGTCTAGCGGATACACAGATACGCAGTATTTT. Translated, it gives CSASQSSGYTDTQYF.